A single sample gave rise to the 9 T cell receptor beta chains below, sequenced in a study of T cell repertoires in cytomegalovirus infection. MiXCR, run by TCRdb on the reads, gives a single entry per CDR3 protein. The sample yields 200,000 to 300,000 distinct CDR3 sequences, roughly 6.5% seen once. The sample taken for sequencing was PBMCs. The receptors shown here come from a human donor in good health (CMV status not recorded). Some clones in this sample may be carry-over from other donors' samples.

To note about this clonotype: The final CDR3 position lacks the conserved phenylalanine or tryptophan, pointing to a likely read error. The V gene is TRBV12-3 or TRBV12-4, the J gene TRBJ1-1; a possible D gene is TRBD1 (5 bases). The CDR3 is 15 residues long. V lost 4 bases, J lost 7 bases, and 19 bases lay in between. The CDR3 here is CASSSGGERGGEAFC. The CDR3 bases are TGTGCCAGCAGTTCCGGAGGGGAGCGGGGCGGTGAAGCTTTCTGT.

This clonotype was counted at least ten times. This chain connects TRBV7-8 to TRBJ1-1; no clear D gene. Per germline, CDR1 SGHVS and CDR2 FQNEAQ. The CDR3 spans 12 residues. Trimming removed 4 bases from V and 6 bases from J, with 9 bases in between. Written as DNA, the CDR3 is TGTGCCAGCAGCTACTACAGAGCTGAAGCTTTCTTT. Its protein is CASSYYRAEAFF.

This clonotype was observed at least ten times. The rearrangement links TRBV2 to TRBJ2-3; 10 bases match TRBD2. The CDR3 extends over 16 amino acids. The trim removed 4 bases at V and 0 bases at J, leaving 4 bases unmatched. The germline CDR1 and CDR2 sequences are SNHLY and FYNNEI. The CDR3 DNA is TGTGCCAGCAGTGGGACTAGCGGAGCTAGCACAGATACGCAGTATTTT. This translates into CASSGTSGASTDTQYF. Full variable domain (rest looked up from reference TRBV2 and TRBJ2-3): EPEVTQTPSHQVTQMGQEVILRCVPISNHLYFYWYRQILGQKVEFLVSFYNNEISEKSEIFDDQFSVERPDGSNFTLKIRSTKLEDSAMYFCASSGTSGASTDTQYFGPGTRLTVL.

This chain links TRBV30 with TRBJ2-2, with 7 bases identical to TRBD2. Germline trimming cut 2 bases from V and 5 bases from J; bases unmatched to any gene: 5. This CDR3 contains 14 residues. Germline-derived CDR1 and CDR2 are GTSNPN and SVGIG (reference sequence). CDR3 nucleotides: TGTGCCTGGAGTAATCTCGGGGGGACCGGGGAGCTGTTTTTT. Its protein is CAWSNLGGTGELFF.

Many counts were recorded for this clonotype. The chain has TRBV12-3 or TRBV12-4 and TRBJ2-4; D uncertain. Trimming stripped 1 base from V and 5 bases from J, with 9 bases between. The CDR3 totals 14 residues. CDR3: CASSLENRENIQYF. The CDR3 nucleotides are TGTGCCAGCAGTTTAGAGAACAGAGAAAACATTCAGTACTTC.

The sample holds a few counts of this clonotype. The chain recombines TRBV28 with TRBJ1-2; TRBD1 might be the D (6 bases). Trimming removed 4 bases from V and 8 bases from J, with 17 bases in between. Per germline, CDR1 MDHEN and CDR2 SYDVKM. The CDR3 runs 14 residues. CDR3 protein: CASSSPGGVKGYTF. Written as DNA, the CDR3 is TGTGCCAGCAGTTCCCCCGGGGGCGTTAAAGGCTACACCTTC.

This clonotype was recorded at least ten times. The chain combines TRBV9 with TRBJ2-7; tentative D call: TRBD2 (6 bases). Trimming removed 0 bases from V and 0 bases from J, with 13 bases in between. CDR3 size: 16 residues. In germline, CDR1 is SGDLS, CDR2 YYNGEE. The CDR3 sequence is CASSVAASSASYEQYF. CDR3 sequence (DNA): TGTGCCAGCAGCGTAGCGGCGTCTAGCGCCTCCTACGAGCAGTACTTC.

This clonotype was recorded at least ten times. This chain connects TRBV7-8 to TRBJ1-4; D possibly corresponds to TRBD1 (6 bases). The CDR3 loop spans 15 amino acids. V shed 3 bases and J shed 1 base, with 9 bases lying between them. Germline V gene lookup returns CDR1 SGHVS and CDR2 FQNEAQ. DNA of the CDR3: TGTGCCAGCAGCTTCCAGGGGTTAACTAATGAAAAACTGTTTTTT. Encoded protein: CASSFQGLTNEKLFF.

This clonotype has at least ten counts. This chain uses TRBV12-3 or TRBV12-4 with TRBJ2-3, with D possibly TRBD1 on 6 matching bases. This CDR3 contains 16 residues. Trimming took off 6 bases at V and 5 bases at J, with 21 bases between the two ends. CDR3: CASRYTGTRGLDTQYF. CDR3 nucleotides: TGTGCCAGCAGATACACCGGGACGAGGGGGTTAGATACGCAGTATTTT.